Described below is a single T cell receptor (beta chain) sequence and its context. The antigen remains unidentified. This entry belongs to a study of shared clonotypes between healthy human individuals. General study points: Generally, naive subsets came out with larger estimated richness than memory subsets. Generation of non-shared clonotypes was less probable than generation of clonotypes shared by all four donors.

Naive CD8 cells comprised CD45RO-negative, CCR7-positively selected cells, excluding terminally differentiated effector memory CD45RA+ cells. Donors had no recently reported acute infections or vaccinations and were HIV-negative. The material for each subset, its genomic DNA, was split evenly across several immunoSEQ plates. This table comes from immunoSEQ multiplex PCR, and its TCRdb copy is limited to in-frame clones, with some not included. This sample has hundreds of thousands of clones, with 96% found just once. The CDR3 spans 13 residues. J gave up 5 bases and V 6 bases, and 6 bases lay outside the gene matches. Germline-derived CDR1 and CDR2 are MNHNS and SASEGT.

The chain joins TRBV6-1 to TRBJ2-7; 8 nucleotides agree with TRBD2. The clonotype was recovered from a man under 40 in good health. The sample taken for sequencing was naive CD8+ T cells sorted from blood. CDR3 sequence reads: CASREREKNEQYF. The DNA for the CDR3 is TGTGCCAGCAGGGAGCGGGAGAAGAACGAGCAGTACTTC.